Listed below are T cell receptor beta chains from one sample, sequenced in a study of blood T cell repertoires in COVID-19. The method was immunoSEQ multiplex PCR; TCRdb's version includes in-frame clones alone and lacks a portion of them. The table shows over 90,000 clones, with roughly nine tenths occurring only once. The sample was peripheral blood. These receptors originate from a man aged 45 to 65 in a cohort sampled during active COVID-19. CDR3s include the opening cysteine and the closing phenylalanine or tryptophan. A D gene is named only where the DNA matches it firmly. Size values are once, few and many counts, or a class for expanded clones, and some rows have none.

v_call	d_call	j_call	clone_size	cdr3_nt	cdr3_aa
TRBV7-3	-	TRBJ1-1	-	TGTGCCAGCAGCCCAATACAGGGTTTATGGAACACTGAAGCTTTCTTT	CASSPIQGLWNTEAFF
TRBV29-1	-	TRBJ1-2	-	TGCAGCGTTGAGTCAGAGCTGAGGGGCTACACCTTC	CSVESELRGYTF
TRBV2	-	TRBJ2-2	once	TGTGCCAGCGGGCGGGGAATGCACACCGGGGAGCTGTTTTTT	CASGRGMHTGELFF
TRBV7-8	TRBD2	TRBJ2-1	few	TGTGCCAGCAGCTCGAAACTAGCGGGGGGCCCGAGCTCCTACAATGAGCAGTTCTTC	CASSSKLAGGPSSYNEQFF
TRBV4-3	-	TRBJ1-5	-	TGCGCCAGCAGCCAACAACTAAATCAGCCCCAGCATTTT	CASSQQLNQPQHF
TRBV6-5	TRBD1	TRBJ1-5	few	TGTGCCAGCGGCCGGGACAGAGATCAGCCCCAGCATTTT	CASGRDRDQPQHF
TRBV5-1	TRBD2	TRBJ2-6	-	TGCGCCAGCAGCTTGGTCAGCGGGGGGGCCGGTACTGGGGCCAACGTCCTGACTTTC	CASSLVSGGAGTGANVLTF
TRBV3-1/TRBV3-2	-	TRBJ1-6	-	TGTGCCAGCAGCCGCCTCGGGGATTCACCCCTCCACTTT	CASSRLGDSPLHF
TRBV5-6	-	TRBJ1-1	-	TGTGCCAGCAGCCCTATAGGGCGACTAAATGAAGCTTTCTTT	CASSPIGRLNEAFF
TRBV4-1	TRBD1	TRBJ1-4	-	TGCGCCAGCAGCCATGACCCAGGGGGCTGGGAAAAACTGTTTTTT	CASSHDPGGWEKLFF
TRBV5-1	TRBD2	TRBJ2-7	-	TGCGCCAGCAGCTTGACTAGCGGGGCCAACCCGAGGGAGCAGTACTTC	CASSLTSGANPREQYF
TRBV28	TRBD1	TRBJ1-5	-	TGTGCCAGCCTGGGACAGGGGATGAATCAGCCCCAGCATTTT	CASLGQGMNQPQHF
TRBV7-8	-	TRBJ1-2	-	TGTGCCAGCAGCTCAGAATTATGGGGAGACTACACCTTC	CASSSELWGDYTF
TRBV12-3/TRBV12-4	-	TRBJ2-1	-	TGTGCCAGCAGTCCCAGTCGTCATGAGCAGTTCTTC	CASSPSRHEQFF
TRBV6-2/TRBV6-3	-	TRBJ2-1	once	TGTGCCAGCACCCCTGCGGGAACAGGCGGTGAGCAGTTCTTC	CASTPAGTGGEQFF
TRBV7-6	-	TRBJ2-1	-	TGTGCCAGCAGCGGGTGGGCAGGACAAAATTCCTACAATGAGCAGTTCTTC	CASSGWAGQNSYNEQFF
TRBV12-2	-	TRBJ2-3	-	TGTGCAAGTCGCTTAGTTATGGGCGAGCCCCGCGGGGCCTCAGATACGCAGTATTTT	CASRLVMGEPRGASDTQYF
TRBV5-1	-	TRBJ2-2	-	TGCGCCAGCAGCTTGGACAGAATCACCGGGGAGCTGTTTTTT	CASSLDRITGELFF
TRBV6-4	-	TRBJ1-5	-	TGTGCCAGCAGTCGGGAGTACAATCAGCCCCAGCATTTT	CASSREYNQPQHF
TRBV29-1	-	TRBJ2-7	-	TGCAGCGTCTCGCAGGGGAGGGAGTACGAGCAGTACTTC	CSVSQGREYEQYF
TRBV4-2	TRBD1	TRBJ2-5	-	TGTGCCAGCAGCCAATATTTACAACGGGACAGGGAAAGGGAGGAGACCCAGTACTTC	CASSQYLQRDREREETQYF
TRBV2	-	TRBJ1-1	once	TGTGCCAGCAGGTACGGGAGCAACACTGAAGCTTTCTTT	CASRYGSNTEAFF
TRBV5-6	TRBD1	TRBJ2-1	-	TGTGCCAGCAGCCGACAGGGACGGGTCAGCAATGAGCAGTTCTTC	CASSRQGRVSNEQFF
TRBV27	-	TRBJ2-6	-	TGTGCCAGCGCTGGCGGGGCCACCTACTCTGGGGCCAACGTCCTGACTTTC	CASAGGATYSGANVLTF
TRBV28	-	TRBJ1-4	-	TGTGCCAGCAGTTCACCAGGGGTTAATGAAAAACTGTTTTTT	CASSSPGVNEKLFF
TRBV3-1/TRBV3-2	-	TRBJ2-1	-	TGTGCCAGCAGCAGATCCGCGGGGCATGAGCAGTTCTTC	CASSRSAGHEQFF
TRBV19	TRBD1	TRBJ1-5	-	TGTGCCAGTAGTAAGGGGACAGGGGGGAATCAGCCCCAGCATTTT	CASSKGTGGNQPQHF
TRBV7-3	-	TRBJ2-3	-	TGTGCCAGCAGCTCTGGACAGAACACAGATACGCAGTATTTT	CASSSGQNTDTQYF
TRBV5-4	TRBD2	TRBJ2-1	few	TGTGCCAGCAGCTTGCGGGGGGTCCGCCTCTACAATGAGCAGTTCTTC	CASSLRGVRLYNEQFF
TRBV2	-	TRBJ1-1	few	TGTGCCAGCAGTGTAATCACAGCGAACACTGAAGCTTTCTTT	CASSVITANTEAFF
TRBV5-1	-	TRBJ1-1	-	TGCGCCAGCAGCTCGAACGGTGGGAACACTGAAGCTTTCTTT	CASSSNGGNTEAFF
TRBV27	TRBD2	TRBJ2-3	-	TGTGCCAGCAGTTTATTAGGTAGCGGGGGAGGGGATACGCAGTATTTT	CASSLLGSGGGDTQYF
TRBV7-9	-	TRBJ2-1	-	TGTGCCAGCAGCGACACGGCAGGGTATTCCTACAATGAGCAGTTCTTC	CASSDTAGYSYNEQFF
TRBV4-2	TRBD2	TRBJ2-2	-	TGTGCCAGCAGCCAAGGACTAGCTGGCACCGGGGAGCTGTTTTTT	CASSQGLAGTGELFF
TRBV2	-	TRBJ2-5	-	TGTGCCAGCCTAAAGGATATGCCCGGGGTGAATCTAGAGACCCAGTACTTC	CASLKDMPGVNLETQYF
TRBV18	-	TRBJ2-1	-	TGTGCCAGCTCACCATCCCTAGCCGAATACAATGAGCAGTTCTTC	CASSPSLAEYNEQFF
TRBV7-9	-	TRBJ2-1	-	TGTGCCAGCAGCCTCGCAGGGGCCTACAATGAGCAGTTCTTC	CASSLAGAYNEQFF
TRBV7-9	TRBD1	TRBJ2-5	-	TGTGCCAGCAGCTTAGCGACAGGGCAGGGGGAGACCCAGTACTTC	CASSLATGQGETQYF
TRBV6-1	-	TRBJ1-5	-	TGTGCCAGCAGTGGGCCTTGGGGGGTTAGCAATCAGCCCCAGCATTTT	CASSGPWGVSNQPQHF
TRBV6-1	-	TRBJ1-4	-	TGTGCCAGCAGTGGAAGGTTTAACTACCCGGGAGAAAAACTGTTTTTT	CASSGRFNYPGEKLFF
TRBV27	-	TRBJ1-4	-	TGTGCCAGCAGTTTATGGGGGCCGGTGAATGAAAAACTGTTTTTT	CASSLWGPVNEKLFF
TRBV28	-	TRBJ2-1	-	TGTGCCAGCAGTCGGGACACCTCCTACAATGAGCAGTTCTTC	CASSRDTSYNEQFF
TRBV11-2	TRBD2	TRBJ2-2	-	TGTGCCAGCAGCTGGACTAGCGGGTTTGTCACCGGGGAGCTGTTTTTT	CASSWTSGFVTGELFF
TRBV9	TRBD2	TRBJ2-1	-	TGTGCCAGCAGCGTAGACAGCGGGGCGAATGAGCAGTTCTTC	CASSVDSGANEQFF
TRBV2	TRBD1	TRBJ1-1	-	TGTGCCGGACAGGGGGCGGGGAACACTGAAGCTTTCTTT	CAGQGAGNTEAFF
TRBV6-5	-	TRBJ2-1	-	TGTGCCAACGCCCAGACTAGGGGGGGTGAGCAGTTCTTC	CANAQTRGGEQFF
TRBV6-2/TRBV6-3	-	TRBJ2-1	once	TGTGCCAGCAGTTACGACACGTACAATGAGCAGTTCTTC	CASSYDTYNEQFF
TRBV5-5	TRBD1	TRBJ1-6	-	TGTGCCAGCAGTCGACAGGGGGCTGACTCCTTCTATAATTCACCCCTCCACTTT	CASSRQGADSFYNSPLHF
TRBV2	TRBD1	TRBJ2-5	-	TGTGCCAGCAGTGAAGGGGGGACAGCTCAAGAGACCCAGTACTTC	CASSEGGTAQETQYF
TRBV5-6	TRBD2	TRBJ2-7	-	TGTGCCAGCAGCTTGGGGGGAGGGTTGTTGGAGCAGTACTTC	CASSLGGGLLEQYF
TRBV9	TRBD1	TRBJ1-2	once	TGTGCCAGCAGCTTTGGACAGGGAGACTATGGCTACACCTTC	CASSFGQGDYGYTF
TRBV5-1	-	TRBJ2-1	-	TGCGCCAGCAGCTTCCCCTCCGGGACTTCCGAGCAGTTCTTC	CASSFPSGTSEQFF